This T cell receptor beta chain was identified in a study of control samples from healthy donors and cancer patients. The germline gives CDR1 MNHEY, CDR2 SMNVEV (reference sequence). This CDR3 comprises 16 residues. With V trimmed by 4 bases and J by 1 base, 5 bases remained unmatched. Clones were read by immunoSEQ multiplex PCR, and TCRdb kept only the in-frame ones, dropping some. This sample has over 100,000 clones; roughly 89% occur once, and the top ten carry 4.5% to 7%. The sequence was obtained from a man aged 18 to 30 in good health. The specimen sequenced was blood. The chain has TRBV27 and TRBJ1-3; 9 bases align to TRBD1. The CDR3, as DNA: TGTGCCAGCAGTTCCCTGGGGACAGGGTCTGGAAACACCATATATTTT. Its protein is CASSSLGTGSGNTIYF.